This TCR beta chain originates from a study of CD4+ T cells in melanoma (dated by TCRdb to between 2021 and 2024). Study-level background: Neoantigen-specific CD4+ T cells in human melanoma were investigated in the study. The paper's findings and limits, for the study overall: The report described a correlation between neoantigen-specific CD4+ T cells and the function of CD8+ T cells, macrophages and B cells. Neoantigen-specific CD4+ T cells in melanoma were reported to show diverse differentiation states.

Patients with melanoma were used as donors. The germline V gene (reference sequence) yields SEHNR for CDR1 and FQNEAQ for CDR2. The CDR3 runs 15 amino acids, cysteine and phenylalanine included. The DNA shown is the 45-base CDR3, in frame from base 1. The germline ends are 15 bases apart after V is trimmed by 5 bases and J by 4 bases. The library was made by the immunoSEQ multiplex PCR assay. TCRdb re-hosts the immuneACCESS table, in-frame sequences only. Its copies lack some clones; in the studies checked, an unresolved V gene accounts for under half of them, and the cause for the rest is not known. The sample table shows some 9,500 clones, and roughly 62% are seen once. About 16% of the sample comes from the top ten. This clone has a handful of counts. There is no known antigen for this receptor. Per-base qualities were not stored, and no clone one base away is much larger.

This sequence was found in a human donor with melanoma. The chain employs TRBV7-9 and TRBJ1-3; a tentative D call is TRBD1 (5 bases match). Sequencing was done on a sample of cells from a culture (not recorded whether cultured in vitro). The bases read TGTGCCAGCAGCAGTCCACGGGACGGGGGAAACACCATATATTTT. Its translation reads: CASSSPRDGGNTIYF.